This is a list of T cell receptor beta chains from one sample in a study of blood T cell repertoires in COVID-19. Generated by immunoSEQ multiplex PCR, the TCRdb table keeps only in-frame clones and is missing some. This sample has 45,000 to 55,000 clones, with approximately 90% found just once. The source material was peripheral blood. The receptors originated from a human donor in a cohort sampled during active COVID-19. Both conserved end residues are part of each CDR3. Each record gives: clone size, J gene, V gene, D gene, CDR3 DNA, CDR3 protein. The D gene is left open where the match is weak. Only part of the rows carry a size: once, few, many, or a class if the clone is expanded.

. | TRBJ1-3 | TRBV28 | . | TGTGCCAGCAGGGGACAACCCGACTCTGGAAACACCATATATTTT | CASRGQPDSGNTIYF
. | TRBJ2-5 | TRBV19 | TRBD1 | TGTGCCACCTCCCAGGGACAGGGGATGAGGGAGACCCAGTACTTC | CATSQGQGMRETQYF
. | TRBJ1-4 | TRBV5-1 | . | TGCGCCAGCAGCTCACGATTTCAGGGTTTCACTAATGAAAAACTGTTTTTT | CASSSRFQGFTNEKLFF
. | TRBJ1-2 | TRBV11-2 | . | TGTGCCAGCAGCCCAACAGCGGGACAAGCCCCCCTCGATTATGGCTACACCTTC | CASSPTAGQAPLDYGYTF
. | TRBJ2-2 | TRBV7-9 | TRBD1 | TGTGCCAGCAGCTTTAGACCGGGACAGGGGGCGAACACCGGGGAGCTGTTTTTT | CASSFRPGQGANTGELFF
. | TRBJ2-1 | TRBV7-8 | TRBD2 | TGTGCCAGCAGCTTACTAGCGGGATGGGACAATGAGCAGTTCTTC | CASSLLAGWDNEQFF
. | TRBJ2-7 | TRBV5-1 | TRBD1 | TGCGCCAGCAGCTTACAGGGGGCGGGGGTAAGCTACGAGCAGTACTTC | CASSLQGAGVSYEQYF
. | TRBJ2-7 | TRBV9 | TRBD1 | TGTGCCAGCAGCGTAGGACAGGGGGCCTACGAGCAGTACTTC | CASSVGQGAYEQYF
once | TRBJ2-7 | TRBV28 | TRBD2 | TGTGCCAGCAGACCGCAAGGGGCGGGAGGTACGCAGTACTTC | CASRPQGAGGTQYF
. | TRBJ1-3 | TRBV5-1 | . | TGCGCCAGCAGCCGAAGAGGGGGGGGCCCTAGCTCTGGAAACACCATATATTTT | CASSRRGGGPSSGNTIYF
. | TRBJ2-1 | TRBV18 | TRBD2 | TGTGCCAGCTCACCACCGACTAGCGATGAGCAGTTCTTC | CASSPPTSDEQFF
. | TRBJ1-1 | TRBV6-6 | . | TGTGCCAGCAGTTACTCTTCGGGGATTTTCACTGAAGCTTTCTTT | CASSYSSGIFTEAFF
. | TRBJ1-2 | TRBV7-8 | TRBD1 | TGTGCCAGCAGCTCTGGACAGGGCCGGCACGGCTACACCTTC | CASSSGQGRHGYTF
. | TRBJ1-1 | TRBV28 | . | TGTGCCAGCAGTGTGGGCTCCTCGTGGACTGAAGCTTTCTTT | CASSVGSSWTEAFF
. | TRBJ2-1 | TRBV5-1 | TRBD1 | TGCGCCAGCAGCTTGGAACAGGGGGCTAATGAGCAGTTCTTC | CASSLEQGANEQFF
once | TRBJ2-4 | TRBV4-1 | TRBD1 | TGCGCCAGCAGCCAAGCTCCTGGGACAGGGAGAGACATTCAGTACTTC | CASSQAPGTGRDIQYF